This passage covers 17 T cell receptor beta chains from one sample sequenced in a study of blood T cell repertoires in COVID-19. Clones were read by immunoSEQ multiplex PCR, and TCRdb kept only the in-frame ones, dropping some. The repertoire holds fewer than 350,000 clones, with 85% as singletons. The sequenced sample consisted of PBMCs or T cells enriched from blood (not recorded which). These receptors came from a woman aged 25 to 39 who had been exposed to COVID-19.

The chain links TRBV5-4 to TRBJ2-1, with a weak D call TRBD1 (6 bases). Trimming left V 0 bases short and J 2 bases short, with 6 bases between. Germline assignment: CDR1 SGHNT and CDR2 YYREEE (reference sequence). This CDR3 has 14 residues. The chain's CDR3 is CASSLEGAYNEQFF. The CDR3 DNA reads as TGTGCCAGCAGCTTGGAGGGGGCCTACAATGAGCAGTTCTTC.

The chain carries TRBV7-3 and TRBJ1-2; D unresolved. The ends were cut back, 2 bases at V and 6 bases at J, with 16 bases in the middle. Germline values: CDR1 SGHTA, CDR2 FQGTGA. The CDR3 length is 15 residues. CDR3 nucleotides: TGTGCCAGCAGCTTAGGCCGGTCAGGATTGGATGGCTACACCTTC. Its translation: CASSLGRSGLDGYTF.

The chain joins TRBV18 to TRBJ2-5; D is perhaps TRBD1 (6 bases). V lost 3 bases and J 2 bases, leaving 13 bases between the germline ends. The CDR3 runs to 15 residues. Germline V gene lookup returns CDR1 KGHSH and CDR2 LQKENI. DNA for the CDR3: TGTGCCAGCTCACCTTCCCCAGGGGCGCAAGAGACCCAGTACTTC. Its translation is CASSPSPGAQETQYF.

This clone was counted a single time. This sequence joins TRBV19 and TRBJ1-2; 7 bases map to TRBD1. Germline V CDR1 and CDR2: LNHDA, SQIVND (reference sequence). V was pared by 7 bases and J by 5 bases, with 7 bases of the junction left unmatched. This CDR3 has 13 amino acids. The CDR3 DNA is TGTGCCAGTACCCCGACAGGGCCTTATGGCTACACCTTC. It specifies CASTPTGPYGYTF.

Written as DNA, the CDR3 is TGCGCCAGCAGACTAGCGCCAGAAGAGACCCAGTACTTC. Its translation is CASRLAPEETQYF. V gene TRBV5-1 combines with J gene TRBJ2-5, with 7 bases matching TRBD2. This CDR3 spans 13 amino acids. Germline CDR1 reads SGHRS; CDR2 reads YFSETQ. The ends lost 5 bases at V and 3 bases at J; junction bases unmatched: 4. Full variable domain (missing parts from reference TRBV5-1 and TRBJ2-5): KAGVTQTPRYLIKTRGQQVTLSCSPISGHRSVSWYQQTPGQGLQFLFEYFSETQRNKGNFPGRFSGRQFSNSRSEMNVSTLELGDSALYLCASRLAPEETQYFGPGTRLLVL.

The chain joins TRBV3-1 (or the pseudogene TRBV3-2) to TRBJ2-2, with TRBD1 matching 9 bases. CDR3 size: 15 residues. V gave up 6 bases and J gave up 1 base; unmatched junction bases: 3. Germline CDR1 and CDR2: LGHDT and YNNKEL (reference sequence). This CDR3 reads CASRLDRGNTGELFF. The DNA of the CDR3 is TGTGCCAGCAGGTTGGACAGGGGGAACACCGGGGAGCTGTTTTTT.

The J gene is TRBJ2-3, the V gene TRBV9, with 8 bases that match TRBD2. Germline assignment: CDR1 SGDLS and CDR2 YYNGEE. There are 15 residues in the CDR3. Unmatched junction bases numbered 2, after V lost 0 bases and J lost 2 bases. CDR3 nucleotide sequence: TGTGCCAGCAGCGTAGGGACTAGCTTCACAGATACGCAGTATTTT. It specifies CASSVGTSFTDTQYF.

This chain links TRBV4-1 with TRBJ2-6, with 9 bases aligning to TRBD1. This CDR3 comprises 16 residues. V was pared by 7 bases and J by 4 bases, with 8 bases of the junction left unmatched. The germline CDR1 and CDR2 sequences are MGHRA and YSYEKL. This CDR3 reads CASTLQGAKGANVLTF. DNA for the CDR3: TGCGCCAGCACATTACAGGGGGCAAAAGGGGCCAACGTCCTGACTTTC.

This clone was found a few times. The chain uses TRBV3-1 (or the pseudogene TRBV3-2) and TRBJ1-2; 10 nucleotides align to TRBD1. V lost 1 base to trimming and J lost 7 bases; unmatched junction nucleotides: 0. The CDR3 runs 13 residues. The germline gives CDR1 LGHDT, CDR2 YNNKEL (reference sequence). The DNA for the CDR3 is TGTGCCAGCAGCCAAGGGGACAGGGGTGGCTACACCTTC. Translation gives CASSQGDRGGYTF.

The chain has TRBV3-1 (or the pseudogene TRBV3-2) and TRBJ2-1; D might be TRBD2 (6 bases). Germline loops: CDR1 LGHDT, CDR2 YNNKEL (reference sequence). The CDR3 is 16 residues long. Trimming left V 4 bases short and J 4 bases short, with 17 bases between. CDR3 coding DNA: TGTGCCAGCAGCCCGGGGGTCACTTTAGGTTACAATGAGCAGTTCTTC. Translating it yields CASSPGVTLGYNEQFF.

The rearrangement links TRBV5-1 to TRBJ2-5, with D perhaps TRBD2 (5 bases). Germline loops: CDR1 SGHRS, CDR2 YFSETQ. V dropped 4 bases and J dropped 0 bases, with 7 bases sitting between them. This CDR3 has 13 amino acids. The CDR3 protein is CASSQLDQETQYF. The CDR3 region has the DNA TGCGCCAGCAGCCAACTAGACCAAGAGACCCAGTACTTC. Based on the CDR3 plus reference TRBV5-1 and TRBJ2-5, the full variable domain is KAGVTQTPRYLIKTRGQQVTLSCSPISGHRSVSWYQQTPGQGLQFLFEYFSETQRNKGNFPGRFSGRQFSNSRSEMNVSTLELGDSALYLCASSQLDQETQYFGPGTRLLVL.

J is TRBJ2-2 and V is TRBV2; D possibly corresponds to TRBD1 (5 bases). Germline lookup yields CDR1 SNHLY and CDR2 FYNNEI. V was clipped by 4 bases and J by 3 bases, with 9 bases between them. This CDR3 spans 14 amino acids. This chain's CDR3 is CASSAGKYTGELFF. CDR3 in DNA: TGTGCCAGCAGTGCAGGGAAGTACACCGGGGAGCTGTTTTTT.

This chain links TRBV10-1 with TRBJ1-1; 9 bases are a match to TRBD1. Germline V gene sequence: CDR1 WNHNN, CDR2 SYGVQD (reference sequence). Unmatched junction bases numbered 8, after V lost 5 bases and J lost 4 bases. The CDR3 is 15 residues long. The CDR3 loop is CASSPTGQGITEAFF. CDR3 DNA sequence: TGCGCCAGCAGTCCCACAGGACAGGGGATCACTGAAGCTTTCTTT.

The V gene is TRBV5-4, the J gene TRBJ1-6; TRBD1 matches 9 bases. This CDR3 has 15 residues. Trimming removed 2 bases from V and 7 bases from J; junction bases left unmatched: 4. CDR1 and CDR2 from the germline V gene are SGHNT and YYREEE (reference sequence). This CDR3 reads CASSLQGARNSPLHF. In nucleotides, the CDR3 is TGTGCCAGCAGCTTACAGGGGGCGCGCAATTCACCCCTCCACTTT.

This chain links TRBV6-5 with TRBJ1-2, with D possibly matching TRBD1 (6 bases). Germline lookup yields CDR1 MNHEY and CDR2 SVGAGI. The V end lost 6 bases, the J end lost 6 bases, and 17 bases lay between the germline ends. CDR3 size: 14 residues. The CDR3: CASSRPQGLDGYTF. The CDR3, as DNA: TGTGCCAGCAGCCGTCCACAGGGCCTGGATGGCTACACCTTC.

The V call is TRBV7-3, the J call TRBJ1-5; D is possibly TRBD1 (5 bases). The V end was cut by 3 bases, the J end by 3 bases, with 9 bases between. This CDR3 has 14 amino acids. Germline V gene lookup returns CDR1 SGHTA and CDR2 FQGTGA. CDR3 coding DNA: TGTGCCAGCAGCTTGGGGGGAAACAATCAGCCCCAGCATTTT. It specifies CASSLGGNNQPQHF.

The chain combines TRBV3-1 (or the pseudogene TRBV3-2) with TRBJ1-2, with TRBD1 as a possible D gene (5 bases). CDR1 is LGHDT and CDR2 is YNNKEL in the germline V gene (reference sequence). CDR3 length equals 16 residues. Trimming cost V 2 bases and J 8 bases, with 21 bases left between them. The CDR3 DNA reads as TGTGCCAGCAGCCAACAAGGCATTAGGGAGGGACGAGGCTACACCTTC. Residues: CASSQQGIREGRGYTF.